The present entry profiles one TCR beta chain with its context. Its antigen specificity is not known. No qualities accompany the bases; no much larger clone lies one base away. This entry comes from a study of blood T cell repertoires in COVID-19 (dated by TCRdb to 2020 to 2022). A note on the overall study: Samples from collaborators originated in the United States, Italy and Spain and spanned both the acute and convalescent phases of COVID-19. The repertoires were released in a freely available public database meant as a resource for research on the immune response to SARS-CoV-2. The material from the prospective study consisted of cDNA or gDNA derived from T cells, B-cell-depleted T cells, or PBMCs. Sample metadata almost always included a de-identified subject ID, COVID-19 status, age in years and sex. Where available, HLA class I and class II types were obtained from metadata supplied by the sample provider rather than from assay-based typing. The dataset comprised deeply sampled blood TCRbeta repertoires from subjects exposed to, actively infected with, or recovered from COVID-19. The samples were drawn from the first 160 participants of the ongoing ImmuneRACE study and from some 1,300 subjects provided by 6 global collaborators.

TCRbeta CDR3 regions were amplified from genomic DNA by means of the immunoSEQ Assay, a bias-controlled multiplex PCR. The study's own analysis went as follows. The number of nucleated cells in each sample was estimated from the amplification of reference gene primers within the assay. To quantify the absolute abundance of each unique TCRbeta CDR3 rearrangement, sequence reads were collapsed and filtered. For each sample, productive Simpson clonality was calculated as the square root of Simpson's diversity index over productive rearrangements. Held by TCRdb, this immuneACCESS table contains in-frame sequences only and omits some clones. Under half of the omission traces to an unresolved V gene where checked; the cause of the rest is unknown. The V and J calls and clone size were taken over from that table, and D and trimming were inferred from the DNA. Within this sample are about 430,000 clones, with 70% to 90% of them counted one time only. In total, the top ten clones hold less than 0.95% of the sample.

One collaborating source in Seattle enrolled patients while the patients were actively infected and followed the patients over time throughout the course of disease. Collaborating institutions collected whole blood in K2EDTA tubes following their own protocols. Collaborator samples were shipped for TCRbeta analysis as frozen whole blood, isolated PBMCs, or DNA extracted from either sample type. Based on the germline V gene, the CDR1 and CDR2 sequences are SGHDT and YYEEEE. The V and J ends are trimmed by 0 bases and 7 bases, leaving 16 bases between them. Including cysteine and phenylalanine, the CDR3 has 15 amino acids. Left in the record is the CDR3 DNA by itself, 45 bases read in frame from the first base. The research as a whole found: Clinical and demographic metadata were provided uncurated, with the amount varying by source and participant.

The chain is made from TRBV5-6 and TRBJ1-2, with no confidently assigned D gene. Sequenced input: peripheral blood. This TCR was recovered from a young man with COVID-19, enrolled during active disease. The CDR3 protein is CASSLGATGGLGYTF. The nucleotide sequence is given as TGTGCCAGCAGCTTGGGGGCTACCGGCGGGCTTGGCTACACCTTC.